This T cell receptor beta chain was retrieved from a study of shared clonotypes between healthy human individuals. This table comes from immunoSEQ multiplex PCR, and its TCRdb copy is limited to in-frame clones, with some not included. Found here are about 2.4 million clones, just over 90% of them singletons; the top ten hold under 0.15%. The CDR3 length is 14 residues. The sample consisted of naive CD4+ T cells sorted from blood. Stated subset: CD45RA+ positively selected. This TCR was recovered from a man younger than 30 in good health. J is TRBJ2-1 and V is TRBV21-1; the DNA was not compared with TRBD1, the D call given in the table. TRBV21-1 is reported as a pseudogene. The CDR3 bases are TGTGCCAGCAGCGGGGACAGCAGAAACAATGAGCAGTTCTTC. Amino acids: CASSGDSRNNEQFF.